The present TCR beta chain was sequenced within a study of T cells in Graves' hyperthyroidism and ophthalmopathy. This clonotype has at least ten counts. Clinical symptoms, serum thyroxine and TRAb, thyroid ultrasound and orbital computed tomography together formed the diagnostic basis. V was clipped by 3 bases and J by 8 bases, with 16 bases between them. Per the germline V gene, CDR1 is GTSNPN and CDR2 is SVGIG (reference sequence). The CDR3 is 13 amino acids. Amplification targeted TCR beta CDR3 regions from RNA transcripts. HTBI primers were employed in a first-round RT-PCR of the TCR CDR3. TCRdb processed the multiplex PCR reads anew with MiXCR; each CDR3 protein has one entry. This sample yields some 650,000 distinct CDR3 sequences, of which around 16% are seen a single time; roughly 3% belongs to the top ten.

The specimen sequenced was blood. The receptor's source is a woman between 35 and 50 years old with Graves' ophthalmopathy. The gene calls are TRBV30 and TRBJ1-2, with D unresolved. DNA for the CDR3: TGTGCCTGGAGCCCCTCGGGCCCTACGGGCTACACCTTC. This encodes CAWSPSGPTGYTF.